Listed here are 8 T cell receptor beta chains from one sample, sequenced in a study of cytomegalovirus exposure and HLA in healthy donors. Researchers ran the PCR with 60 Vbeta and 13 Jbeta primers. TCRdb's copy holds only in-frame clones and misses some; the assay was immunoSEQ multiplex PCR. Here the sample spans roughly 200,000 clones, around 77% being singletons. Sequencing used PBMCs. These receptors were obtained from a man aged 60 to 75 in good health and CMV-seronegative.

The DNA of the CDR3 is TGTGCCAGCAGCTTGGGGACAGGGAGATTGAGGGAGCAGTACTTC. Its translation is CASSLGTGRLREQYF. The rearrangement uses TRBV5-6 and TRBJ2-7; 8 bases agree with TRBD1. Germline CDR1 and CDR2: SGHDT and YYEEEE. The CDR3 runs 15 residues. The V segment lost 0 bases and the J segment 7 bases; nucleotides outside the gene matches: 9.

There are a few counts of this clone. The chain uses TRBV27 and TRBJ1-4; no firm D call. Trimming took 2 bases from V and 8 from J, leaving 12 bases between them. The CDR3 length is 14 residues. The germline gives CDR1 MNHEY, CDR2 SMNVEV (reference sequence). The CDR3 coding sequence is TGTGCCAGCAGTTTAAATTCGGGGAGGGAAAAACTGTTTTTT. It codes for CASSLNSGREKLFF. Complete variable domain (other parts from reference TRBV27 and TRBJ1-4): EAQVTQNPRYLITVTGKKLTVTCSQNMNHEYMSWYRQDPGLGLRQIYYSMNVEVTDKGDVPEGYKVSRKEKRNFPLILESPSPNQTSLYFCASSLNSGREKLFFGSGTQLSVL.

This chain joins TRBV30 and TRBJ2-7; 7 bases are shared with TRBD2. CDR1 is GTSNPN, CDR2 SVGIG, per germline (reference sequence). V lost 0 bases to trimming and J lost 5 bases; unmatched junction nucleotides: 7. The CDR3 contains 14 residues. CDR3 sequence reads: CAWSVRRGVNEQYF. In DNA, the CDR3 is TGTGCCTGGAGTGTACGTCGGGGGGTCAACGAGCAGTACTTC.

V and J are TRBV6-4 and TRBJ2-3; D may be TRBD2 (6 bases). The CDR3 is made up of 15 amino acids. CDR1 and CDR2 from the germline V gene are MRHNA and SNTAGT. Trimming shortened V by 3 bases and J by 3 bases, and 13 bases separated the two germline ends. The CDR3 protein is CASSESPGGTDTQYF. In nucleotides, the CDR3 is TGTGCCAGCAGTGAGAGCCCCGGGGGAACAGATACGCAGTATTTT.

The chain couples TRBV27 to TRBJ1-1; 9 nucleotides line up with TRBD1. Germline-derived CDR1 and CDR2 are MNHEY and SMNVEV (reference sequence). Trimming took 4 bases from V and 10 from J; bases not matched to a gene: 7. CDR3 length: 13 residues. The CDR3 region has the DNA TGTGCCAGCAGTTCCTACAGGGGGCTGGGAGCTTTCTTT. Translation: CASSSYRGLGAFF.

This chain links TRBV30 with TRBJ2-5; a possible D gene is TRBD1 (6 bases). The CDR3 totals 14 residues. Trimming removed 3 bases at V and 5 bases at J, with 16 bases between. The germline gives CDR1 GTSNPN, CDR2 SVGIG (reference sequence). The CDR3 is CAWRTGLGKETQYF. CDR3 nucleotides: TGTGCCTGGAGAACAGGGTTGGGGAAGGAGACCCAGTACTTC.

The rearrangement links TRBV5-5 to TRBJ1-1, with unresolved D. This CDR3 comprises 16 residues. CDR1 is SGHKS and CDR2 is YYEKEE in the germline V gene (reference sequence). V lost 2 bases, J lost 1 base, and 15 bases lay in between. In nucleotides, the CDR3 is TGTGCCAGCAGCTTTGACTGGGTCGGCAGGAACACTGAAGCTTTCTTT. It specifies CASSFDWVGRNTEAFF.

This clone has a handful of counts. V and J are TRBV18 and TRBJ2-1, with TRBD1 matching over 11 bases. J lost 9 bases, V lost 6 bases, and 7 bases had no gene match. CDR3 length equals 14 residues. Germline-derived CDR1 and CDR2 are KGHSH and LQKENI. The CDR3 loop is CASSSGQGVGEQFF. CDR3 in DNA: TGTGCCAGCTCTTCGGGACAGGGGGTAGGTGAGCAGTTCTTC.